This TCR beta chain appears in the sequencing data of a study of blood T cells in healthy people across ages (dated by TCRdb to about 2015). At the level of the whole study: Template switching captured roughly one uniquely barcoded TCR beta cDNA molecule per two T cells in model experiments. Age-related changes in TCR beta repertoire diversity were measured in the study by deep sequencing normalized with unique cDNA molecular identifiers. Donors were grouped into four age groups: young (average approximately 16 years), middle-aged (around 39), aged (around 66) and long-lived (around 80). To avoid experimental bias, donors of different ages were spread randomly across the sequencing lanes. Using the same blood draw, the study looked at two additional independent replicas of 1 million unique cDNA reads for two donors, one aged 18 to 30 and the other aged 80 or older. Results the study describes overall, beyond this receptor: Estimates of total diversity based on one million sequenced T cells were considered lower bounds and underestimates. Compared with the aged group, the long-lived group had more naive CD4+ T cells, fewer expanded clones and increased TCR diversity, suggesting age selection. Observed TCR beta diversity per million T cells fell roughly linearly with age, and a significant reduction was already apparent by age approximately 41. Conclusive comparison of naive and antigen-experienced compartments was prevented by the profiling of bulk unsorted PBMCs. The percentage of naive T cells measured by flow cytometry correlated strongly with observed TCR beta diversity. Donor CMV infection status was unknown, potentially confounding age-related changes in expanded clonotypes.

The 35 to 40 donors, aged about 6 to 100 years, were systemically healthy Caucasian individuals from Russia. Each donor gave ten milliliters of peripheral blood, drawn into EDTA-treated Vacutainer tubes. Ficoll-Paque density-gradient centrifugation was used to isolate PBMCs, with at least 7 million per sample. Trizol reagent was used to extract total RNA from PBMCs, with at least 6 micrograms per sample. For every donor, an aliquot of PBMCs went through flow cytometry to measure the percentages of naive CD45RAhigh/CD27high T cells. CDR1 and CDR2 were assigned from the germline V gene (reference sequence) as DFQATT and SNEGSKA. Here V drops 6 bases and J drops 0 bases, and the junction holds 6 bases not matched to any gene. From the cysteine up to the phenylalanine, the CDR3 has a length of 15 residues. Of the read, only the CDR3 DNA is kept; its 45 bases are in frame from base 1. Preparation of the library involved 5' RACE. The sequencer was an Illumina HiSeq 2500. The second PCR ran for roughly 7 to 12 cycles and used a J-beta primer mix along with a sample-barcoded 5' primer. A unique molecular identifier was introduced onto each TCR beta cDNA molecule by a template-switch 5' adaptor carrying 12 random nucleotides. Each sample yielded at least 2.5 million CDR3-containing paired-end reads. First-strand cDNA synthesis was performed from all RNA using the Mint cDNA synthesis kit, with priming by a TRBC-specific oligonucleotide. All cDNA was treated with uracil-DNA glycosylase and then went through a first 18-cycle PCR with the universal primers M1SS and BC2_uni_R. As for how the authors treated the data: For normalization, 1 million high-quality reads, each with a distinct molecular identifier, were randomly selected from each sample. Reads with shared molecular identifiers were discarded instead of being binned into consensus sequences. MiTCR, with a Q25 quality threshold and the strictest error-elimination algorithm, was used for CDR3 identification, clonotype clustering and error correction. A nonparametric unseen species model with Euler transformation was used to estimate a lower bound on total TCR beta diversity. TCRdb redid the processing of the public reads, applying fastp at Q25 and MiXCR, and retained in-frame beta chains. Under each unique CDR3 protein, matching rows form one entry showing the most common genes and DNA. Here the V and J calls rest on TCRdb's processing, not on the authors' analysis. The sample data list hundreds of thousands of distinct CDR3 sequences, and under 30% of these were observed just once. The ten largest account for 15% to 19% of the sample.

This clonotype was observed many times. There is no known antigen for this receptor. One base away there is no much larger clone; base qualities are not given. The TCR was taken from a woman older than 75 in good health. The sample taken for sequencing was blood. The chain was built from TRBV20-1 and TRBJ2-7, with 12 bases matching TRBD2. The CDR3 region: CSAATSGGYSYEQYF. The DNA is TGCAGTGCGGCCACTAGCGGGGGGTACTCCTACGAGCAGTACTTC.